One sample yielded the 20 T cell receptor beta chains listed below, sequenced in a study of shared T cell receptors in the human thymus. Assay used: immunoSEQ multiplex PCR; TCRdb lists only in-frame clones, some missing. The sample includes 550,000 to 800,000 clones, 70% to 90% of them seen just once. Another study also made use of these data, one on human thymus T cells.

Input material: thymocytes. Source of these receptors: a girl less than two years old with a congenital heart defect.

V gene TRBV27 combines with J gene TRBJ2-7; 8 nucleotides match TRBD1. CDR3 length: 12 residues. V shed 6 bases, J shed 4 bases, and the junction held 2 bases outside the gene matches. Germline values: CDR1 MNHEY, CDR2 SMNVEV (reference sequence). Written as DNA, the CDR3 is TGTGCCAGCAGGGACAGGGTATACGAGCAGTACTTC. As protein: CASRDRVYEQYF.

The CDR3 region has the DNA TGTGCCAGCAGCTCCACAGAGGGCAAACAGAGCGTCTATGGCTACACCTTC. Translated, it gives CASSSTEGKQSVYGYTF. The rearrangement uses TRBV11-2 and TRBJ1-2; D is ambiguous. V lost 4 bases and J lost 4, with 22 bases in between. The CDR3 totals 17 residues. Germline-derived CDR1 and CDR2 are SGHAT and FQNNGV.

The chain carries TRBV5-4 and TRBJ2-3; no clear D. This CDR3 contains 13 residues. Germline CDR1 reads SGHNT; CDR2 reads YYREEE (reference sequence). Trimming stripped 2 bases from V and 0 bases from J, with 4 bases between. In nucleotides, the CDR3 is TGTGCCAGCAGCTTTGGCAGCACAGATACGCAGTATTTT. Protein sequence: CASSFGSTDTQYF.

V is TRBV9 and J is TRBJ1-1; perhaps TRBD1 as D (6 bases). CDR3 length equals 15 residues. From germline, CDR1 is SGDLS and CDR2 YYNGEE. V gave up 0 bases and J gave up 1 base, with 10 bases separating them. The CDR3 region has the DNA TGTGCCAGCAGCGTAGTTCAGGGGCAGAACACTGAAGCTTTCTTT. This codes for CASSVVQGQNTEAFF. The whole variable domain, remainder taken from reference TRBV9 and TRBJ1-1, is DSGVTQTPKHLITATGQRVTLRCSPRSGDLSVYWYQQSLDQGLQFLIQYYNGEERAKGNILERFSAQQFPDLHSELNLSSLELGDSALYFCASSVVQGQNTEAFFGQGTRLTVV.

The chain links TRBV5-1 to TRBJ2-1; 10 bases line up with TRBD1. There are 14 residues in the CDR3. Trimming removed 3 bases from V and 5 bases from J; junction bases left unmatched: 2. The germline CDR1 and CDR2 sequences are SGHRS and YFSETQ. CDR3 nucleotide sequence: TGCGCCAGCAGCTCAGGACAGGGGGACAATGAGCAGTTCTTC. Amino acid sequence: CASSSGQGDNEQFF. The complete variable domain, with remaining parts taken from reference TRBV5-1 and TRBJ2-1, reads KAGVTQTPRYLIKTRGQQVTLSCSPISGHRSVSWYQQTPGQGLQFLFEYFSETQRNKGNFPGRFSGRQFSNSRSEMNVSTLELGDSALYLCASSSGQGDNEQFFGPGTRLTVL.

This clone was counted a few times. Here the CDR3 reads CASSLDIVSGPLLETQYF. CDR3 nucleotides: TGTGCCAGCAGCTTAGATATAGTCAGCGGCCCTTTGTTAGAGACCCAGTACTTC. The chain has TRBV11-2 and TRBJ2-5; the D gene is possibly TRBD2 (5 bases). The ends were cut back, 0 bases at V and 4 bases at J, with 21 bases in the middle. The CDR3 totals 18 residues. CDR1 and CDR2 (germline): SGHAT, FQNNGV.

This sequence joins TRBV9 and TRBJ2-5, with 9 bases lining up with TRBD2. With V trimmed by 3 bases and J by 5 bases, 8 bases remained unmatched. The CDR3 sequence is 15 residues long. In germline, CDR1 is SGDLS, CDR2 YYNGEE. The CDR3 DNA reads TGTGCCAGCAGCGGCGGGGGGGCCTGGAGGGAGACCCAGTACTTC. Translating gives CASSGGGAWRETQYF. Combining the CDR3 with reference TRBV9 and TRBJ2-5 gives the whole variable domain DSGVTQTPKHLITATGQRVTLRCSPRSGDLSVYWYQQSLDQGLQFLIQYYNGEERAKGNILERFSAQQFPDLHSELNLSSLELGDSALYFCASSGGGAWRETQYFGPGTRLLVL.

The chain uses TRBV2 and TRBJ1-5; TRBD1 aligns across 9 bases. Germline values: CDR1 SNHLY, CDR2 FYNNEI. The CDR3 is made up of 18 amino acids. V lost 3 bases and J lost 3; bases outside the gene matches: 12. The CDR3 DNA sequence: TGTGCCAGCAGTGATAATAGGACAGGGGTTCGCCACAATCAGCCCCAGCATTTT. Protein product: CASSDNRTGVRHNQPQHF.

The chain has TRBV9 and TRBJ2-7; TRBD1 agrees at 7 bases. Germline assignment: CDR1 SGDLS and CDR2 YYNGEE. CDR3 length: 15 residues. The ends lost 4 bases at V and 2 bases at J; junction bases unmatched: 9. In nucleotides, the CDR3 is TGTGCCAGCAGCATCCGGGACAGCCCTCCCTACGAGCAGTACTTC. It codes for CASSIRDSPPYEQYF.

The DNA of the CDR3 is TGTGCCAGTAGTAGCGAAGGACTCCGCCAAGAGACCCAGTACTTC. It specifies CASSSEGLRQETQYF. V usage is TRBV19 and J usage is TRBJ2-5; D possibly corresponds to TRBD2 (5 bases). Trimming removed 4 bases from V and 1 base from J, with 13 bases in between. Germline V lookup: CDR1 LNHDA, CDR2 SQIVND (reference sequence). The CDR3 is 15 residues long.

The rearrangement links TRBV9 to TRBJ1-2; 7 bases are a match to TRBD1. After removal of 4 bases from V and 2 bases from J, the junction contained 8 bases not matched to a gene. From germline, CDR1 is SGDLS and CDR2 YYNGEE. This CDR3 comprises 15 residues. Here the CDR3 reads CASSPPDRWNYGYTF. For the CDR3, the DNA is TGTGCCAGCAGCCCACCGGACAGGTGGAACTATGGCTACACCTTC.

The chain is built from TRBV6-5 and TRBJ1-2; D ambiguous. The V end was cut by 5 bases, the J end by 12 bases, with 13 bases between. In germline, CDR1 is MNHEY, CDR2 SVGAGI. The CDR3 totals 11 residues. The CDR3: CASSRRGEHTF. The CDR3 DNA reads TGTGCCAGCAGTAGGCGGGGTGAGCACACCTTC.

This chain joins TRBV5-1 and TRBJ2-5, with no clear D. This CDR3 is built from 17 residues. V dropped 0 bases and J dropped 2 bases, with 17 bases sitting between them. Germline CDR1 and CDR2: SGHRS and YFSETQ. In DNA form, the CDR3 reads TGCGCCAGCAGCTTGGCCATCCCGCCTAGTGGTCAAGAGACCCAGTACTTC. This gives the protein CASSLAIPPSGQETQYF.

The CDR3 here is CASSRDRGLGGYTF. The CDR3 bases are TGTGCCAGCAGCCGGGACAGGGGATTAGGAGGCTACACCTTC. J is TRBJ1-2 and V is TRBV5-6; 10 bases fit TRBD1. Germline CDR1 reads SGHDT; CDR2 reads YYEEEE. The V gene end was trimmed by 4 bases and the J gene end by 8 bases; junction bases not matched to a gene: 8. The CDR3 is 14 residues long.

The chain is built from TRBV5-5 and TRBJ1-1; tentative D call: TRBD1 (5 bases). With 0 bases removed from V and 5 bases from J, the gap between germline ends came to 11 bases. The CDR3 totals 14 residues. CDR1 and CDR2 from the germline V gene are SGHKS and YYEKEE (reference sequence). The chain's CDR3 is CASSLAGNETEAFF. The DNA of the CDR3 is TGTGCCAGCAGCTTGGCAGGGAATGAGACTGAAGCTTTCTTT.

This clone was recorded once. V gene TRBV2 combines with J gene TRBJ2-7; 10 bases are a match to TRBD1. V lost 6 bases and J lost 5; bases outside the gene matches: 10. Germline loops: CDR1 SNHLY, CDR2 FYNNEI. This CDR3 region has 15 residues. The CDR3 reads CASRDQGQGINEQYF. In DNA form, the CDR3 reads TGTGCCAGCAGAGATCAGGGACAGGGGATCAACGAGCAGTACTTC.

The rearrangement links TRBV6-6 to TRBJ2-1; possible D gene TRBD2, 5 bases. The CDR3 runs to 16 residues. The ends were cut back, 4 bases at V and 3 bases at J, with 16 bases in the middle. Germline-derived CDR1 and CDR2 are MNHNY and SVGAGI (reference sequence). CDR3 region: CASSCGLVCRYNEQFF. Written as DNA, the CDR3 is TGTGCCAGCAGTTGCGGGTTGGTATGCCGCTACAATGAGCAGTTCTTC.

The chain joins TRBV7-6 to TRBJ1-6, with D possibly being TRBD1 (5 bases). Germline CDR1 and CDR2: SGHVS and FNYEAQ. V lost 2 bases and J lost 6, with 11 bases in between. The CDR3 is 15 amino acids. The CDR3, as DNA: TGTGCCAGCAGCTTACAGACAGCTAGTAATTCACCCCTCCACTTT. As protein: CASSLQTASNSPLHF.

V gene TRBV6-1 combines with J gene TRBJ1-6; 7 nucleotides align to TRBD1. V was pared by 4 bases and J by 8 bases, with 8 bases of the junction left unmatched. CDR3 length equals 15 residues. Germline V gene data show CDR1 as MNHNS and CDR2 as SASEGT. For the CDR3, the DNA is TGTGCCAGCAGTGTCCAGGGGGAAGATGATTCACCCCTCCACTTT. It is translated as CASSVQGEDDSPLHF.

This clone was detected a few times. The rearrangement joins TRBV4-1 to TRBJ2-2; perhaps TRBD2 as D (6 bases). V was trimmed by 3 bases and J by 3 bases, leaving 11 bases between them. Germline CDR1 and CDR2: MGHRA and YSYEKL. This CDR3 comprises 15 residues. The CDR3 DNA sequence: TGCGCCAGCAGCCACGGGGGTCGGGACACCGGGGAGCTGTTTTTT. This encodes CASSHGGRDTGELFF.